This TCR beta chain was obtained from a study of blood T cell repertoires in COVID-19 (dated by TCRdb to the early 2020s). About the study as a whole: Samples from collaborators originated in the United States, Italy and Spain and spanned both the acute and convalescent phases of COVID-19. Samples came from the ongoing ImmuneRACE study (first 160 participants) plus 1,254 subjects from 6 global collaborators. A de-identified subject ID, COVID-19 status, age in years and sex were almost always included in the sample metadata. HLA class I and class II types, where available, came from metadata supplied by the sample provider rather than from assay-based typing. Subjects who had been exposed to COVID-19, were actively infected with it, or had recovered from it provided the deeply sampled blood TCRbeta repertoires that made up the dataset. The material from the prospective study consisted of cDNA or gDNA derived from T cells, B-cell-depleted T cells, or PBMCs. A freely available public database, intended as a resource for researchers studying the immune response to SARS-CoV-2, is where the repertoires were released. General study outcomes and caveats: The amount of clinical and demographic metadata varied by source and participant and was provided uncurated.

CDR1 and CDR2 are drawn from the germline V gene: SGHTA, FQGNSA. Including the terminal cysteine and phenylalanine, the CDR3 comprises 17 residues. Only the CDR3 region is kept as DNA, spanning 51 bases read in frame from base 1. Trimming accounts for 7 bases at V and 6 bases at J, while the number of junction bases matched to no gene is 15. Concerning this clone: Its specific antigen is unknown. It has no much larger one-base neighbor in the sample; base qualities were not kept.

The collaborating institutions used their own protocols to collect whole blood in K2EDTA tubes. For TCRbeta analysis, collaborators shipped samples in one of three forms: frozen whole blood, isolated PBMCs, or DNA extracted from either of those sample types. TCRbeta CDR3 regions were amplified from genomic DNA by means of the immunoSEQ Assay, a bias-controlled multiplex PCR. The authors' pipeline ran thus. The number of nucleated cells in each sample was estimated from the amplification of reference gene primers within the assay. To quantify the absolute abundance of each unique TCRbeta CDR3 rearrangement, sequence reads were collapsed and filtered. For each sample, productive Simpson clonality was calculated by taking the square root of Simpson's diversity index across productive rearrangements. What TCRdb holds here is the immuneACCESS table cut down to in-frame rearrangements. Part of the clones is not present; checked against another copy, under half of the missing clones reflect an unresolved V gene, and the others are unexplained. V, J and clone size are taken as reported in that table, and D and trimming were inferred from the DNA itself. The sample records approximately 110,000 clones, about four fifths of which are singletons. Less than 20% of the sample lies in the top ten.

The chain couples TRBV7-2 to TRBJ2-1, with 10 middle bases fitting TRBD2. Material: peripheral blood. The TCR was taken from a woman over 75 with acute or convalescent COVID-19. The nucleotides are TGTGCCAGCAAAACCCGGGCCACTAGCGGGAATCTCAATGAGCAGTTCTTC. Its protein product is CASKTRATSGNLNEQFF.